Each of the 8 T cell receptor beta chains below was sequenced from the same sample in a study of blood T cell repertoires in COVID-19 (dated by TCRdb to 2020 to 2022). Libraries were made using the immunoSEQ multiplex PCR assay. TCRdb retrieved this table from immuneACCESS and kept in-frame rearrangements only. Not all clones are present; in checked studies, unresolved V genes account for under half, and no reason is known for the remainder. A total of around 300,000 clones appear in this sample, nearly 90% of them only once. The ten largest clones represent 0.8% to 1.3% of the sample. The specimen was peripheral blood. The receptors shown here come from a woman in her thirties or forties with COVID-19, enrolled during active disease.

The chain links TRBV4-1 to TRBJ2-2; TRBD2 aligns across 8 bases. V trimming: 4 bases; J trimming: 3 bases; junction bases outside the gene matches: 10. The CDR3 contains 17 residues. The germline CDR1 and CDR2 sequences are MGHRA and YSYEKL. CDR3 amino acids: CASSPIRSGGDTGELFF. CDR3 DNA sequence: TGCGCCAGCAGCCCAATCCGGTCGGGAGGGGACACCGGGGAGCTGTTTTTT.

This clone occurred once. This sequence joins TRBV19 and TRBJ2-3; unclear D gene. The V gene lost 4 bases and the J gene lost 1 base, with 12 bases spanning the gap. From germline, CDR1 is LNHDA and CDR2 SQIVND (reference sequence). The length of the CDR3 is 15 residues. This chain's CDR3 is CASSRPPGGTDTQYF. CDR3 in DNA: TGTGCCAGTAGTAGGCCTCCCGGAGGCACAGATACGCAGTATTTT.

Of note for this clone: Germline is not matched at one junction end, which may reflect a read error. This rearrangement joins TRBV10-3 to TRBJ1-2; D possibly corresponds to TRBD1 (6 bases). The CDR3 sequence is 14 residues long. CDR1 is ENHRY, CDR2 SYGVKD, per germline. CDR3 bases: TGTGCCATCACTGAGGGGACATGGGGCCTTGGCTACACCTTC. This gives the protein CAITEGTWGLGYTF.

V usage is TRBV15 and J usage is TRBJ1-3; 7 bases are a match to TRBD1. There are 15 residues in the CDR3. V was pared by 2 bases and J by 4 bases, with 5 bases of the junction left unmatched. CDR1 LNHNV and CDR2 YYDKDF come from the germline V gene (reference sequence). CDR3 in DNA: TGTGCCACCAGCAGACAACGACAGGGAGGAAACACCATATATTTT. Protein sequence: CATSRQRQGGNTIYF.

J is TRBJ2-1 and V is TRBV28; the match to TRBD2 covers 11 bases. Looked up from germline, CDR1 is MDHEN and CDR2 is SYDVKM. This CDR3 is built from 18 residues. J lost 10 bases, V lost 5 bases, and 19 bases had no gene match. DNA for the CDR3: TGTGCCAGCAGTCCCCCAATAAGACTAGCGGGGACCTCTATGGAGCAGTTCTTC. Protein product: CASSPPIRLAGTSMEQFF.

The CDR3 here is CASSSGQVLSSPLHF. As DNA, the CDR3 is TGTGCCAGCAGCTCTGGACAGGTATTGAGTTCACCCCTCCACTTT. The chain uses TRBV28 and TRBJ1-6; 7 positions match TRBD1. The CDR3 has 15 amino acids. The trim removed 6 bases at V and 9 bases at J, leaving 11 bases unmatched. Per the germline V gene, CDR1 is MDHEN and CDR2 is SYDVKM.

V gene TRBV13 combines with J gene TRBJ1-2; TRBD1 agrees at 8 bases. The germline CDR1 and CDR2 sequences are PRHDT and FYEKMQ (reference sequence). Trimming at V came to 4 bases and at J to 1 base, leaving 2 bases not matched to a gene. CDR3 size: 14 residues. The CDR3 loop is CASSSGQGNYGYTF. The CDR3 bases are TGTGCCAGCAGCTCTGGACAGGGTAACTATGGCTACACCTTC.

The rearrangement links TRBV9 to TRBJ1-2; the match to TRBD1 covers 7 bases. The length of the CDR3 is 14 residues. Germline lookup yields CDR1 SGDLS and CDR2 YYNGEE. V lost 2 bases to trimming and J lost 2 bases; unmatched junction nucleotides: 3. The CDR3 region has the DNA TGTGCCAGCAGCGTCTCAGGGGGAAACTATGGCTACACCTTC. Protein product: CASSVSGGNYGYTF.